These 26 T cell receptor beta chains share one sample of origin, sequenced in a study of shared clonotypes between healthy human individuals. Assay: immunoSEQ multiplex PCR; the TCRdb copy retains only in-frame clones and omits some. The table has 2 million to 2.5 million clones, 90% to 97% seen once. Sequencing was carried out using naive CD4+ T cells sorted from blood. The subset here: CD45RA+ positively selected. The receptors derive from a man between 18 and 29 years old in good health.

The genes are TRBV2 and TRBJ2-2; 10 bases align to TRBD2. The CDR3 has 17 amino acids. Germline CDR1 and CDR2: SNHLY and FYNNEI. The J segment lost 6 bases and the V segment lost 8 bases, leaving 15 bases of the junction unmatched. CDR3 coding DNA: TGTGCCAGCGGGTATCGGGCTAGCGGGAGTGGTCCCGGGGAGCTGTTTTTT. Amino acids: CASGYRASGSGPGELFF.

This chain connects TRBV9 to TRBJ2-7; no firm D call. Trimming took 2 bases from V and 0 from J, leaving 12 bases between them. This CDR3 has 15 amino acids. Germline lookup yields CDR1 SGDLS and CDR2 YYNGEE. CDR3 in amino acids: CASSVGPTSSYEQYF. The CDR3 coding sequence is TGTGCCAGCAGCGTCGGACCGACAAGCTCCTACGAGCAGTACTTC. Based on the CDR3 plus reference TRBV9 and TRBJ2-7, the full variable domain is DSGVTQTPKHLITATGQRVTLRCSPRSGDLSVYWYQQSLDQGLQFLIQYYNGEERAKGNILERFSAQQFPDLHSELNLSSLELGDSALYFCASSVGPTSSYEQYFGPGTRLTVT.

This chain joins TRBV30 and TRBJ2-5; D is perhaps TRBD1 or TRBD2 (6 bases each). CDR1 GTSNPN and CDR2 SVGIG come from the germline V gene (reference sequence). CDR3 length equals 15 residues. V gave up 3 bases and J gave up 10 bases, with 24 bases separating them. The CDR3 protein is CAWSEGGSPKGGQYF. CDR3 DNA sequence: TGTGCCTGGAGCGAGGGGGGTTCCCCAAAGGGTGGCCAGTACTTC.

V and J are TRBV7-2 and TRBJ2-2, with 14 bases lining up with TRBD2. The CDR3 loop spans 16 amino acids. CDR1 and CDR2 (germline): SGHTA, FQGNSA. V gave up 4 bases and J gave up 6 bases; unmatched junction bases: 4. DNA for the CDR3: TGTGCCAGCAGCTACCAGGGACTAGCGGGAGCCGGGGAGCTGTTTTTT. It encodes CASSYQGLAGAGELFF.

This chain links TRBV30 with TRBJ1-4; 8 bases align to TRBD1. Per germline, CDR1 GTSNPN and CDR2 SVGIG (reference sequence). Trimming took 3 bases from V and 8 from J; bases not matched to a gene: 5. The CDR3 is 13 amino acids. CDR3 residues: CAWREGQGEKLFF. CDR3 nucleotides: TGTGCCTGGAGAGAAGGACAGGGAGAAAAACTGTTTTTT.

For the CDR3, the DNA is TGTGCCAGCACTCGGGACCCTCCCACCTACGAGCAGTACTTC. It is translated as CASTRDPPTYEQYF. The V call is TRBV2, the J call TRBJ2-7; D is possibly TRBD1 or TRBD2 (5 bases each). Trimming took 7 bases from V and 2 from J, leaving 15 bases between them. Germline values: CDR1 SNHLY, CDR2 FYNNEI. This CDR3 is 14 amino acids long.

The chain employs TRBV7-2 and TRBJ2-7, with TRBD2 matching 8 bases. The CDR3 extends over 17 amino acids. J was trimmed by 2 bases and V by 1 base; bases with no gene match: 10. CDR1 and CDR2 from the germline V gene are SGHTA and FQGNSA. CDR3 loop: CASSLGRAGGGAYEQYF. CDR3 nucleotides: TGTGCCAGCAGCTTAGGAAGGGCGGGAGGAGGCGCCTACGAGCAGTACTTC.

The rearrangement uses TRBV7-9 and TRBJ2-2; 11 bases are shared with TRBD2. Trimming at V came to 5 bases and at J to 5 bases, leaving 7 bases not matched to a gene. Germline V CDR1 and CDR2: SEHNR, FQNEAQ (reference sequence). CDR3 size: 16 residues. The CDR3 nucleotides are TGTGCCAGCAGCCCCCTAGCGGGAGGTCGGACCGGGGAGCTGTTTTTT. It yields the protein CASSPLAGGRTGELFF.

CDR3 bases: TGCGCCAGCAGCCCGGACAAACTTGGAAACACCATATATTTT. Amino acids: CASSPDKLGNTIYF. The genes are TRBV5-1 and TRBJ1-3, with D maybe TRBD1 (5 bases). Between the trimmed V and J ends, which lost 4 bases and 3 bases, there was a span of 11 bases. Germline CDR1 reads SGHRS; CDR2 reads YFSETQ. This CDR3 has 14 amino acids.

The V gene is TRBV5-1, the J gene TRBJ1-1; 8 nucleotides align to TRBD1. The CDR3 is 14 amino acids. Germline-derived CDR1 and CDR2 are SGHRS and YFSETQ. The V gene end was trimmed by 4 bases and the J gene end by 6 bases; junction bases not matched to a gene: 8. CDR3 DNA: TGCGCCAGCAGCCTGACCGGACAGGGAGCTGAAGCTTTCTTT. Protein product: CASSLTGQGAEAFF.

The chain joins TRBV4-1 to TRBJ2-5; the D is unclear. Per germline, CDR1 MGHRA and CDR2 YSYEKL. CDR3 length equals 13 residues. V lost 3 bases, J lost 2 bases, and 7 bases lay in between. Written as DNA, the CDR3 is TGCGCCAGCAGCCATAACTTTCAAGAGACCCAGTACTTC. Protein product: CASSHNFQETQYF.

In the case of this clone: The same CDR3 also results from other DNA sequences found in this sample. This rearrangement joins TRBV7-9 to TRBJ1-2; D uncertain. This CDR3 spans 14 amino acids. V was trimmed by 3 bases and J by 3 bases, leaving 11 bases between them. Germline assignment: CDR1 SEHNR and CDR2 FQNEAQ (reference sequence). CDR3 region: CASSLAGRDYGYTF. The CDR3, as DNA: TGTGCCAGCAGCTTGGCGGGAAGAGACTATGGCTACACCTTC.

V is TRBV29-1 and J is TRBJ1-1; 7 nucleotides match TRBD1. Germline V gene lookup returns CDR1 SQVTM and CDR2 ANQGSEA. Trimming at V came to 2 bases and at J to 0 bases, leaving 6 bases not matched to a gene. CDR3 length: 15 residues. The CDR3 protein is CSVERGQTMNTEAFF. CDR3 bases: TGCAGCGTTGAACGGGGACAGACCATGAACACTGAAGCTTTCTTT.

The V and J genes are TRBV11-2 and TRBJ2-5; no clear D. The V and J ends lost 5 bases and 0 bases respectively, with 19 bases between them. Germline CDR1 reads SGHAT; CDR2 reads FQNNGV. There are 17 residues in the CDR3. The CDR3 DNA reads TGTGCCAGCAGCGGAGTGGGTCAGCGACGAAACCAAGAGACCCAGTACTTC. Translation: CASSGVGQRRNQETQYF. The full variable domain, its missing parts supplied by reference TRBV11-2 and TRBJ2-5, is EAGVAQSPRYKIIEKRQSVAFWCNPISGHATLYWYQQILGQGPKLLIQFQNNGVVDDSQLPKDRFSAERLKGVDSTLKIQPAKLEDSAVYLCASSGVGQRRNQETQYFGPGTRLLVL.

The genes are TRBV5-6 and TRBJ2-1, with 10 bases fitting TRBD2. This CDR3 spans 15 amino acids. Germline V gene data show CDR1 as SGHDT and CDR2 as YYEEEE. The V segment lost 5 bases and the J segment 14 bases; nucleotides outside the gene matches: 16. CDR3 nucleotides: TGTGCCAGCAGTCAAGATAGCGGGAGGCCCCCAGGGGAGTTCTTC. Translation: CASSQDSGRPPGEFF. Using reference TRBV5-6 and TRBJ2-1 for the parts outside the CDR3, the full variable domain is DAGVTQSPTHLIKTRGQQVTLRCSPKSGHDTVSWYQQALGQGPQFIFQYYEEEERQRGNFPDRFSGHQFPNYSSELNVNALLLGDSALYLCASSQDSGRPPGEFFGPGTRLTVL.

The CDR3 protein is CASSLRDQSSYNEQFF. CDR3 coding DNA: TGTGCCAGCAGCCTCAGGGACCAGAGCTCCTACAATGAGCAGTTCTTC. The chain links TRBV7-2 to TRBJ2-1, with D possibly called TRBD1 or TRBD2 (5 bases each). The length of the CDR3 is 16 residues. Germline CDR1 SGHTA, CDR2 FQGNSA. The V end lost 5 bases, the J end lost 0 bases, and 14 bases lay between the germline ends.

This clone was observed a single time. The chain recombines TRBV2 with TRBJ2-2, with D perhaps assigned TRBD1 or TRBD2 (6 bases each). There are 14 residues in the CDR3. Germline CDR1 SNHLY, CDR2 FYNNEI. The V gene lost 7 bases and the J gene lost 4 bases, with 13 bases spanning the gap. CDR3 sequence reads: CASKGGASTGELFF. The CDR3 nucleotides read TGTGCCAGCAAGGGGGGAGCGAGCACCGGGGAGCTGTTTTTT.

The sample holds one count of this clone. The chain joins TRBV30 to TRBJ2-3; D remains unclear. CDR1 and CDR2 from the germline V gene are GTSNPN and SVGIG (reference sequence). This CDR3 has 14 amino acids. Between the trimmed V and J ends, which lost 4 bases and 2 bases, there was a span of 13 bases. CDR3 amino acids: CAWNPRAATDTQYF. The CDR3 nucleotides are TGTGCCTGGAACCCAAGGGCAGCCACAGATACGCAGTATTTT.

This clone was seen only a few times. V usage is TRBV5-1 and J usage is TRBJ1-6; D ambiguous. V was trimmed by 0 bases and J by 10 bases, leaving 11 bases between them. The germline V gene encodes CDR1 SGHRS and CDR2 YFSETQ. The CDR3 has 14 residues. The chain's CDR3 is CASSLGVGESPLHF. The CDR3 DNA is TGCGCCAGCAGCTTGGGGGTCGGAGAGTCACCCCTCCACTTT.

Of note for this clone: Other DNA sequences of this sample code for an identical CDR3. The chain links TRBV7-9 to TRBJ2-2; 10 bases are shared with TRBD1. This CDR3 is 15 amino acids long. The V gene's germline CDR1 is SEHNR and CDR2 FQNEAQ (reference sequence). V shed 3 bases, J shed 4 bases, and the junction held 2 bases outside the gene matches. The chain's CDR3 is CASSLTGGSTGELFF. The CDR3 DNA is TGTGCCAGCAGCTTGACAGGGGGCAGCACCGGGGAGCTGTTTTTT.

The chain combines TRBV7-2 with TRBJ2-7; D is possibly TRBD1 (5 bases). This CDR3 spans 14 amino acids. CDR1 is SGHTA, CDR2 FQGNSA, per germline. V lost 2 bases, J lost 3 bases, and 11 bases lay in between. CDR3 protein: CASSLQGAYYEQYF. The CDR3 bases are TGTGCCAGCAGCTTACAGGGTGCCTACTACGAGCAGTACTTC.

V and J are TRBV2 and TRBJ2-2, with a tentative D call TRBD1 (6 bases). Trimming left V 3 bases short and J 4 bases short, with 9 bases between. The CDR3 is made up of 14 amino acids. In germline, CDR1 is SNHLY, CDR2 FYNNEI. The chain's CDR3 is CASSDDRLTGELFF. CDR3 DNA: TGTGCCAGCAGTGATGACAGGCTCACCGGGGAGCTGTTTTTT.

This clone was detected once. The same CDR3 also results from other DNA sequences found in this sample. The chain employs TRBV7-2 and TRBJ2-7; 11 bases map to TRBD2. CDR3 length: 15 amino acids. Per germline, CDR1 SGHTA and CDR2 FQGNSA. The ends lost 5 bases at V and 3 bases at J; junction bases unmatched: 6. The CDR3 nucleotides are TGTGCCAGCAGCGGAGCCGGGACTAGCGGCTACGAGCAGTACTTC. Encoded protein: CASSGAGTSGYEQYF. The entire variable domain, with the rest obtained from reference TRBV7-2 and TRBJ2-7, is as follows: GAGVSQSPSNKVTEKGKDVELRCDPISGHTALYWYRQSLGQGLEFLIYFQGNSAPDKSGLPSDRFSAERTGGSVSTLTIQRTQQEDSAVYLCASSGAGTSGYEQYFGPGTRLTVT.

V usage is TRBV28 and J usage is TRBJ1-5; the D gene is possibly TRBD1 (5 bases). Trimming took off 9 bases at V and 1 base at J, with 10 bases between the two ends. The length of the CDR3 is 13 residues. CDR1 is MDHEN, CDR2 SYDVKM, per germline. CDR3 residues: CASHGTSNQPQHF. DNA for the CDR3: TGTGCCAGTCACGGGACGAGCAATCAGCCCCAGCATTTT.

The chain carries TRBV5-1 and TRBJ2-7; 7 nucleotides align to TRBD1. With V trimmed by 0 bases and J by 5 bases, 17 bases remained unmatched. This CDR3 region has 18 residues. In germline, CDR1 is SGHRS, CDR2 YFSETQ. In nucleotides, the CDR3 is TGCGCCAGCAGCTTGGATGTATCTGGGCGACAGGGAATTAACGAGCAGTACTTC. Its translation is CASSLDVSGRQGINEQYF.

This chain joins TRBV30 and TRBJ2-3, with D possibly TRBD2 on 7 matching bases. Per germline, CDR1 GTSNPN and CDR2 SVGIG (reference sequence). The ends were cut back, 2 bases at V and 6 bases at J, with 24 bases in the middle. There are 17 residues in the CDR3. DNA for the CDR3: TGTGCCTGGAGTCCTTCCCTTCGGCAGGGGAGGGCCGATACGCAGTATTTT. Its protein is CAWSPSLRQGRADTQYF. Full variable domain (remainder filled in from reference TRBV30 and TRBJ2-3): SQTIHQWPATLVQPVGSPLSLECTVEGTSNPNLYWYRQAAGRGLQLLFYSVGIGQISSEVPQNLSASRPQDRQFILSSKKLLLSDSGFYLCAWSPSLRQGRADTQYFGPGTRLTVL.